This entry lists 3 T cell receptor beta chains sequenced from one sample in a study of technical replicates of blood from a few donors. The assay was immunoSEQ multiplex PCR, and TCRdb's table has in-frame clones only and misses some. This sample yields approximately 99,000 clones, of which about 95% are seen a single time; roughly 0.19% belongs to the top ten. Input material: T cells isolated from PBMCs. The receptor source for this set is a human donor in good health.

The chain recombines TRBV2 with TRBJ2-1; 9 nucleotides line up with TRBD1. The V gene's germline CDR1 is SNHLY and CDR2 FYNNEI. The CDR3 extends over 14 amino acids. V dropped 5 bases and J dropped 7; count of bases not matched to a gene: 6. CDR3 loop: CASSRTGALNEQFF. In DNA form, the CDR3 reads TGTGCCAGCAGTCGGACAGGGGCGTTAAATGAGCAGTTCTTC.

The chain has TRBV4-1 and TRBJ1-3, with D possibly being TRBD1 (5 bases). The CDR3 spans 15 residues. Germline CDR1 reads MGHRA; CDR2 reads YSYEKL. Trimming took off 5 bases at V and 2 bases at J, with 13 bases between the two ends. CDR3 nucleotides: TGCGCCAGCAGCGCCCGGGGAGGGGCTGGAAACACCATATATTTT. Encoded protein: CASSARGGAGNTIYF.

This clone was picked up a small number of times. The chain couples TRBV13 to TRBJ1-1; D is possibly TRBD1 (5 bases). Germline values: CDR1 PRHDT, CDR2 FYEKMQ (reference sequence). V gave up 3 bases and J gave up 1 base, with 9 bases separating them. The CDR3 length is 14 residues. The CDR3 spells CASSLDTSNTEAFF. Here the CDR3 DNA reads TGTGCCAGCAGCTTGGACACCTCGAACACTGAAGCTTTCTTT. Based on the CDR3 plus reference TRBV13 and TRBJ1-1, the full variable domain is AAGVIQSPRHLIKEKRETATLKCYPIPRHDTVYWYQQGPGQDPQFLISFYEKMQSDKGSIPDRFSAQQFSDYHSELNMSSLELGDSALYFCASSLDTSNTEAFFGQGTRLTVV.